The 17 T cell receptor beta chains presented below share a single source sample, sequenced in a study of blood T cell repertoires in COVID-19. Clones were read by immunoSEQ multiplex PCR, and TCRdb kept only the in-frame ones, dropping some. This table has 59,000 or so clones, around 80% appearing once. Sequences were obtained from peripheral blood. The source of these receptors is a man in his 60s with acute or convalescent COVID-19.

The chain couples TRBV28 to TRBJ1-2, with 8 bases that match TRBD1. CDR1 MDHEN and CDR2 SYDVKM come from the germline V gene. CDR3 length: 14 amino acids. J was trimmed by 5 bases and V by 5 bases; bases with no gene match: 7. Written as DNA, the CDR3 is TGTGCCAGCAGTCCTCCGGACAGGGAGTATGGCTACACCTTC. This gives the protein CASSPPDREYGYTF.

In its sample, this clone was seen a few times. This chain links TRBV3-1 (or the pseudogene TRBV3-2) with TRBJ2-3; TRBD2 might be the D (5 bases). This CDR3 is 14 amino acids long. The germline V and J ends were trimmed by 4 bases and 2 bases, with 10 bases remaining between them. CDR1 and CDR2 from the germline V gene are LGHDT and YNNKEL (reference sequence). CDR3 DNA: TGTGCCAGCAGCCCGAGGGTATTCACAGATACGCAGTATTTT. Translating gives CASSPRVFTDTQYF.

The rearrangement links TRBV5-1 to TRBJ1-3; D gene uncertain. The V and J ends lost 1 base and 0 bases respectively, with 14 bases between them. CDR3 size: 17 residues. Germline assignment: CDR1 SGHRS and CDR2 YFSETQ. This chain's CDR3 is CASSLFSIGSSGNTIYF. CDR3 nucleotides: TGCGCCAGCAGCTTGTTCTCGATCGGGTCCTCTGGAAACACCATATATTTT.

The V call is TRBV6-4, the J call TRBJ2-3; D might be TRBD2 (5 bases). V lost 2 bases and J 0 bases, leaving 9 bases between the germline ends. Germline-derived CDR1 and CDR2 are MRHNA and SNTAGT. The CDR3 extends over 15 amino acids. The CDR3 nucleotides read TGTGCCAGCAGTGACGATCGGGGAAGCACAGATACGCAGTATTTT. Residues: CASSDDRGSTDTQYF.

V is TRBV6-5 and J is TRBJ2-7, with 7 positions matching TRBD1. The ends lost 6 bases at V and 3 bases at J; junction bases unmatched: 8. Per germline, CDR1 MNHEY and CDR2 SVGAGI. The CDR3 spans 14 residues. The CDR3 loop reads CASRMGQTHYEQYF. Written as DNA, the CDR3 is TGTGCCAGCAGGATGGGACAGACTCACTACGAGCAGTACTTC.

The rearrangement joins TRBV3-1 (or the pseudogene TRBV3-2) to TRBJ2-1; 7 nucleotides line up with TRBD2. From germline, CDR1 is LGHDT and CDR2 YNNKEL (reference sequence). The V gene end was trimmed by 0 bases and the J gene end by 5 bases; junction bases not matched to a gene: 4. The CDR3 length is 15 residues. The CDR3 nucleotides are TGTGCCAGCAGCCAAGAATGGAGCGGGGACAATGAGCAGTTCTTC. Translating gives CASSQEWSGDNEQFF.

The gene calls are TRBV21-1 and TRBJ1-5. TRBV21-1 constitutes a pseudogene. The CDR3 has 13 amino acids. The CDR3 DNA reads TGTGCCAGCGCCCGGGTCGCAAATCAGCCCCAGCATTTT. Translation gives CASARVANQPQHF.

The chain couples TRBV10-1 to TRBJ2-7; 7 bases line up with TRBD2. Trimming removed 10 bases from V and 0 bases from J; junction bases left unmatched: 9. The germline V gene encodes CDR1 WNHNN and CDR2 SYGVQD (reference sequence). The CDR3 consists of 14 residues. CDR3: CANYAAGSSYEQYF. The CDR3 DNA reads as TGCGCCAACTACGCAGCGGGGAGCTCCTACGAGCAGTACTTC.

V is TRBV5-4 and J is TRBJ2-7, with 7 nucleotides matching TRBD1. The V gene's germline CDR1 is SGHNT and CDR2 YYREEE (reference sequence). This CDR3 is built from 15 residues. Germline trimming cut 5 bases from V and 2 bases from J; bases unmatched to any gene: 10. CDR3 sequence reads: CASRQTGRGTYEQYF. CDR3 in DNA: TGTGCCAGCAGACAGACAGGGCGAGGAACCTACGAGCAGTACTTC.

Regarding this clone: An end of the junction does not agree with germline; a read error may underlie this. The chain links TRBV19 to TRBJ2-1, with 7 bases fitting TRBD1. The CDR3 loop spans 15 amino acids. Per germline, CDR1 LNHDA and CDR2 SQIVND (reference sequence). Here the CDR3 DNA reads TGTGCCTGTAGGGCAGGGGGTCTCGACTACAATGAGCAGTTCTTC. This codes for CACRAGGLDYNEQFF.

V gene TRBV5-1 combines with J gene TRBJ1-2, with D tentatively TRBD1 (6 bases). Germline V gene data show CDR1 as SGHRS and CDR2 as YFSETQ. V lost 4 bases, J lost 5 bases, and 21 bases lay in between. The CDR3 totals 16 residues. CDR3 in amino acids: CASSPSGGGTGYGYTF. In DNA form, the CDR3 reads TGCGCCAGCAGCCCTTCCGGGGGGGGCACGGGATATGGCTACACCTTC.

The chain employs TRBV9 and TRBJ2-7; 8 bases are shared with TRBD1. CDR1 and CDR2 (germline): SGDLS, YYNGEE. The ends lost 0 bases at V and 3 bases at J; junction bases unmatched: 8. The CDR3 has 16 amino acids. CDR3 region: CASSVGDRGFIYEQYF. CDR3 nucleotide sequence: TGTGCCAGCAGCGTAGGAGACAGGGGTTTTATCTACGAGCAGTACTTC.

The chain couples TRBV28 to TRBJ2-7, with a possible D match to TRBD1 (5 bases). Trimming cost V 6 bases and J 2 bases, with 11 bases left between them. The germline V gene encodes CDR1 MDHEN and CDR2 SYDVKM. The CDR3 is 13 amino acids. The CDR3 sequence: CASSTTGTYEQYF. Written as DNA, the CDR3 is TGTGCCAGCAGCACAACAGGTACCTACGAGCAGTACTTC.

The chain uses TRBV5-6 and TRBJ1-4; 9 bases map to TRBD1. The ends lost 7 bases at V and 7 bases at J; junction bases unmatched: 5. The CDR3 length is 13 residues. From germline, CDR1 is SGHDT and CDR2 YYEEEE. In DNA form, the CDR3 reads TGTGCCAGCGGACAGGGGATCAGTGAAAAACTGTTTTTT. This translates into CASGQGISEKLFF.

This clone was recorded a few times. The rearrangement uses TRBV4-2 and TRBJ2-7; 11 positions match TRBD2. This CDR3 has 15 amino acids. Germline V CDR1 and CDR2: LGHNA, YNFKEQ. Losses at the gene ends were 0 bases for V and 3 bases for J; bases not matched to a gene: 1. CDR3: CASSQELAGVYEQYF. CDR3 DNA sequence: TGTGCCAGCAGCCAAGAACTAGCGGGGGTCTACGAGCAGTACTTC.

The chain has TRBV5-1 and TRBJ1-4, with D hard to call. Germline V gives CDR1 SGHRS, CDR2 YFSETQ. V was cut by 1 base and J by 3 bases, with 7 bases left in between. CDR3 length: 14 residues. The CDR3 nucleotides read TGCGCCAGCAGCTTGCCTCCTCCTAATGAAAAACTGTTTTTT. It encodes CASSLPPPNEKLFF.

The V and J genes are TRBV6-6 and TRBJ1-6, with D perhaps matching TRBD1 (6 bases). V lost 8 bases, J lost 12 bases, and 14 bases lay in between. CDR1 is MNHNY, CDR2 SVGAGI, per germline (reference sequence). The CDR3 is 12 residues long. In DNA, the CDR3 is TGTGCCAGCGCCCCATCACAGGGACCCCTCCACTTT. Protein product: CASAPSQGPLHF.